Listed below are T cell receptor beta chains from one sample, sequenced in a study of blood T cell repertoires in COVID-19. Sequencing used immunoSEQ multiplex PCR; TCRdb keeps in-frame clones, though not all of them. The sample consists of some 67,000 clones, about nine tenths of them appearing once. Sequenced: peripheral blood. The receptors here all came from a young woman with acute or convalescent COVID-19. Both conserved end residues are part of each CDR3. The D gene is left open where the match is weak.

J gene: TRBJ2-3
V gene: TRBV28
D gene: TRBD2
CDR3 protein: CASKVAGAVNTDTQYF
CDR3 DNA: TGTGCCAGCAAGGTAGCGGGGGCCGTAAACACAGATACGCAGTATTTT

J gene: TRBJ1-1
V gene: TRBV28
D gene: -
CDR3 protein: CASSLLQQNTEAFF
CDR3 DNA: TGTGCCAGCAGTTTATTACAGCAGAACACTGAAGCTTTCTTT

J gene: TRBJ2-1
V gene: TRBV5-4
D gene: -
CDR3 protein: CASSWGRQAAYNEQFF
CDR3 DNA: TGTGCCAGCAGCTGGGGGAGGCAGGCCGCCTACAATGAGCAGTTCTTC

J gene: TRBJ1-5
V gene: TRBV2
D gene: TRBD1
CDR3 protein: CASVTGGGFGNQPQHF
CDR3 DNA: TGTGCCAGCGTGACAGGGGGCGGCTTCGGCAATCAGCCCCAGCATTTT

J gene: TRBJ1-1
V gene: TRBV5-1
D gene: -
CDR3 protein: CASRVRGSNTEAFF
CDR3 DNA: TGCGCCAGCAGGGTGAGGGGGTCTAACACTGAAGCTTTCTTT

J gene: TRBJ1-3
V gene: TRBV4-2
D gene: -
CDR3 protein: CASSQGLSTISGNTIYF
CDR3 DNA: TGTGCCAGCAGCCAAGGGTTATCGACAATTTCTGGAAACACCATATATTTT

J gene: TRBJ1-1
V gene: TRBV5-1
D gene: -
CDR3 protein: CASSLLTPGTPPGDTEAFF
CDR3 DNA: TGCGCCAGCAGCTTACTGACCCCTGGAACACCTCCGGGGGATACTGAAGCTTTCTTT

J gene: TRBJ1-5
V gene: TRBV4-1
D gene: TRBD1
CDR3 protein: CASSHVGQGQFQPQHF
CDR3 DNA: TGCGCCAGCAGCCATGTGGGACAGGGACAATTTCAGCCCCAGCATTTT

J gene: TRBJ2-1
V gene: TRBV14
D gene: -
CDR3 protein: CASSQDGTSSYNEQFF
CDR3 DNA: TGTGCCAGCAGCCAAGATGGGACAAGCTCCTACAATGAGCAGTTCTTC

J gene: TRBJ2-3
V gene: TRBV7-9
D gene: TRBD1
CDR3 protein: CASSRDRVLAGTQYF
CDR3 DNA: TGTGCCAGCAGCCGGGACAGGGTCCTCGCGGGAACGCAGTATTTT

J gene: TRBJ1-1
V gene: TRBV18
D gene: -
CDR3 protein: CASSPPAGPEAFF
CDR3 DNA: TGTGCCAGCTCACCACCCGCAGGGCCTGAAGCTTTCTTT

J gene: TRBJ2-1
V gene: TRBV4-1
D gene: -
CDR3 protein: CASSQVIEGHEQFF
CDR3 DNA: TGCGCCAGCAGCCAAGTTATTGAGGGCCATGAGCAGTTCTTC

J gene: TRBJ1-5
V gene: TRBV29-1
D gene: TRBD1
CDR3 protein: CSVAGGTGDAQHF
CDR3 DNA: TGCAGCGTTGCGGGCGGGACAGGGGACGCCCAGCATTTT

J gene: TRBJ1-1
V gene: TRBV30
D gene: -
CDR3 protein: CAWSRWNTEAFF
CDR3 DNA: TGTGCCTGGTCTAGATGGAACACTGAAGCTTTCTTT

J gene: TRBJ1-6
V gene: TRBV3-1/TRBV3-2
D gene: -
CDR3 protein: CASSQVPESGASPLHF
CDR3 DNA: TGTGCCAGCAGCCAAGTACCGGAGTCAGGGGCCTCACCCCTCCACTTT

J gene: TRBJ2-2
V gene: TRBV2
D gene: -
CDR3 protein: CASSTVNTGELFF
CDR3 DNA: TGTGCCAGCAGTACGGTCAACACCGGGGAGCTGTTTTTT

J gene: TRBJ1-2
V gene: TRBV18
D gene: TRBD1
CDR3 protein: CASSKGQGNYGYTF
CDR3 DNA: TGTGCCAGCTCAAAGGGACAGGGGAACTATGGCTACACCTTC

J gene: TRBJ2-2
V gene: TRBV19
D gene: TRBD2
CDR3 protein: CASSKPDRVGLAGGLAGELFF
CDR3 DNA: TGTGCCAGTAGTAAACCGGACAGGGTTGGACTAGCGGGGGGGCTCGCCGGGGAGCTGTTTTTT

J gene: TRBJ2-3
V gene: TRBV7-2
D gene: TRBD1
CDR3 protein: CASSPGTGGDDTQYF
CDR3 DNA: TGTGCCAGCAGCCCCGGGACAGGGGGAGATGATACGCAGTATTTT

J gene: TRBJ1-2
V gene: TRBV19
D gene: -
CDR3 protein: CASSMYFRQGTNYGYTF
CDR3 DNA: TGTGCCAGTAGTATGTATTTTCGGCAGGGTACTAACTATGGCTACACCTTC